Given below is one TCR beta chain in context. Its antigen is unknown. No base qualities exist here, and no much larger clone lies one base off it. The CDR3 sequence holds 15 residues, the cysteine and phenylalanine included. Only the CDR3 region is kept as DNA, spanning 45 bases read in frame from base 1. Reading the germline V gene gives CDR1 LGHNA and CDR2 YNFKEQ. After removal of 1 base from V and 5 bases from J, the junction retains 4 bases not matched to a gene. Donors were 39 systemically healthy Caucasian individuals from Russia aged roughly 6 to 95 years. Around 10 milliliters of peripheral blood were collected from each donor into EDTA-treated Vacutainer tubes. PBMCs were isolated by Ficoll-Paque density-gradient centrifugation, with at least 6 million obtained per sample. Total RNA was extracted from PBMCs with Trizol reagent, with at least 6 micrograms obtained per sample. Naive CD45RAhigh/CD27high T cell percentages were measured by flow cytometry on a PBMC aliquot from every donor.

Libraries were prepared through 5' RACE. The run used an Illumina HiSeq 2500. The second PCR ran for roughly 6 to 11 cycles and used a J-beta primer mix along with a sample-barcoded 5' primer. A template-switch 5' adaptor carrying 12 random nucleotides introduced a unique molecular identifier onto each TCR beta cDNA molecule. At least 3 million CDR3-containing paired-end reads were obtained from each sample. First-strand cDNA was synthesized from all RNA with the Mint cDNA synthesis kit, primed by a TRBC-specific oligonucleotide. Following uracil-DNA glycosylase treatment, a first 18-cycle PCR with universal primers M1SS and BC2_uni_R was performed on all cDNA. The paper's data handling went like this. Each sample was normalized by randomly selecting 1 million high-quality reads, each carrying a distinct molecular identifier. Reads with shared molecular identifiers were discarded instead of being binned into consensus sequences. MiTCR, run with a Q25 quality threshold and the strictest error-elimination algorithm, handled CDR3 identification, clonotype clustering and error correction. Lower-bound total TCR beta diversity was estimated with a nonparametric unseen species model using Euler transformation. Through fastp at Q25 and MiXCR, TCRdb rebuilt clones from the public reads, retaining in-frame beta chains. Identical CDR3 proteins give one entry, which carries the most common genes and DNA. TCRdb, not the original authors, processed these V and J calls. The sample profile shows about 570,000 distinct CDR3 sequences; 27% of them were found once. In total, the top ten clones hold approximately 3.5% of the sample.

The sample is drawn from a study of blood T cells in healthy people across ages (dated by TCRdb to 2014 to 2015). With respect to the entire study: In model experiments, roughly one uniquely barcoded TCR beta cDNA molecule per two T cells was captured by template switching. The donors were split into four age groups: young (average roughly 15 years), middle-aged (39), aged (approximately 60) and long-lived (over 75). To track age-related changes in TCR beta repertoire diversity, the study relied on deep sequencing normalized with unique cDNA molecular identifiers. For two donors (one aged 18 to 30 and one aged 80 or older), the study analyzed two additional independent replicas of 1 million unique cDNA reads from the same blood draw. General findings and caveats noted by the study authors: Observed TCR beta diversity per million T cells fell roughly linearly with age, and a significant reduction was already apparent by age approximately 40. Compared with the aged group, more naive CD4+ T cells, fewer expanded clones and increased TCR diversity were shown by the long-lived group, suggesting age selection. Estimates of total diversity from one million sequenced T cells were regarded as lower bounds and underestimates. Because donor CMV infection status was unknown, age-related changes in expanded clonotypes were potentially confounded. Conclusive comparison of naive and antigen-experienced compartments was prevented by the profiling of bulk unsorted PBMCs. A strong correlation was found between observed TCR beta diversity and the percentage of naive T cells measured by flow cytometry.

These same records also appear under a second study, on T cells of mothers and their children. As the second study states: Nine systemically healthy Caucasian individuals served as donors, namely three mothers together with their six children. cDNA synthesis consumed the entire amount of extracted RNA, loaded at approximately 1.6 ug RNA in each 15 ul reaction. Sample barcodes and 2-4 random nucleotides were added via the M1S primer in the second PCR. Over 8 million TCR beta CDR3 reads were obtained for each mother, and 2.5 million to 3.5 million reads were obtained for each child. Thymic selection shapes the output of TCR recombination in a similar way in related and unrelated pairs, and inherited differences have a minor effect. Normalized repertoire overlap was always slightly but never significantly higher in related than unrelated mother-child pairs. Persistent microchimeric T cell clones were not detected, at a sensitivity of approximately 93 clones per million clonotypes. Deep NGS was used in the study to compare the TCR beta repertoires of mothers and children and to look for features that separate related mother-child pairs from unrelated individuals. On average, the children were around 11 +/- 4 years old, while the mothers were approximately 40 +/- 4 years old. After adapter ligation with NEBNext reagents, the libraries were sequenced on Illumina HiSeq 2000 with 100+100 nt paired-end reads. To prevent cross-contamination, the mother and child libraries were prepared a month apart and were sequenced in separate runs. For each donor, somewhere between roughly 500,000 and 2,100,000 distinct TCR beta clonotypes were identified. Naive TCR beta clonotypes were estimated from low-frequency clonotypes matched to each donor's FACS-determined naive share, without sorting.

Sequencing was carried out using blood. The rearrangement joined TRBV4-2 to TRBJ2-1, with 8 middle bases fitting TRBD2. The clonotype originates from a boy between 2 and 10 years old in good health. Read as DNA, the sequence is TGTGCCAGCAGCCAAGGGACGGGGGGGCACAATGAGCAGTTCTTC. It encodes CASSQGTGGHNEQFF.